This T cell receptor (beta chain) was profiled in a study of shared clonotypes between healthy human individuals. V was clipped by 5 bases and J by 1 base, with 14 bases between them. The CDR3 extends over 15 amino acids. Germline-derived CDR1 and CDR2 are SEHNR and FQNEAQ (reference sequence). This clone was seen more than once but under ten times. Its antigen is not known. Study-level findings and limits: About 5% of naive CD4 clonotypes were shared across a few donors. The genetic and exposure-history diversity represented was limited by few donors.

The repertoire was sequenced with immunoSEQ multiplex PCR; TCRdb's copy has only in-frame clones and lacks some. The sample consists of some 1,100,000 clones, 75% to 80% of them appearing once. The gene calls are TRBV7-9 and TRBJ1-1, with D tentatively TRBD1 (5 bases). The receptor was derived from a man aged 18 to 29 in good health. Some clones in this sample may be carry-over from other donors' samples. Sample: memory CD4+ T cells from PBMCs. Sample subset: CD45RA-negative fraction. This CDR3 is CASSPPGPRNTEAFF. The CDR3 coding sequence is TGTGCCAGCAGCCCGCCGGGGCCTAGGAACACTGAAGCTTTCTTT.